Below are 26 T cell receptor beta chains sequenced from a single sample in a study of Graves' ophthalmopathy and Graves' hyperthyroidism. CDR3 regions of TCR beta were amplified from RNA transcripts. Second-round multiplex PCR followed a first-round RT-PCR using HTBI primers. TCRdb independently ran MiXCR on the multiplex PCR reads; one entry per CDR3 protein. The table has 740,000 or so distinct CDR3 sequences, 35% to 50% seen once. Material for sequencing was peripheral blood. The receptors originated from an adult man with Graves' ophthalmopathy.

This clonotype was counted ten times or more. The rearrangement joins TRBV7-2 to TRBJ1-1; 9 bases are shared with TRBD1. Trimming removed 5 bases from V and 8 bases from J; junction bases left unmatched: 15. The CDR3 sequence is 16 residues long. Germline assignment: CDR1 SGHTA and CDR2 FQGNSA. The DNA of the CDR3 is TGTGCCAGCAGCCAACCACCGGGGACAGGGAGGGGAGAAGCTTTCTTT. Amino acids: CASSQPPGTGRGEAFF.

The chain recombines TRBV11-2 with TRBJ1-2; D perhaps matches TRBD1 (6 bases). The V gene lost 0 bases and the J gene lost 5 bases, with 13 bases spanning the gap. From germline, CDR1 is SGHAT and CDR2 FQNNGV. The CDR3 runs to 15 residues. CDR3 residues: CASSLEGGPTYGYTF. DNA for the CDR3: TGTGCCAGCAGCTTAGAAGGGGGTCCGACATATGGCTACACCTTC.

The chain carries TRBV24-1 and TRBJ2-5, with 11 bases that match TRBD2. The CDR3 length is 16 residues. Germline V gene sequence: CDR1 KGHDR, CDR2 SFDVKD. J lost 0 bases, V lost 4 bases, and 3 bases had no gene match. CDR3 in amino acids: CATSDFSGGDQETQYF. The CDR3 DNA reads as TGTGCCACCAGTGACTTTAGCGGGGGGGACCAAGAGACCCAGTACTTC.

CDR3 in amino acids: CASSEFKVSSGANVLTF. The DNA of the CDR3 is TGTGCCAGCAGTGAATTCAAGGTCAGCTCTGGGGCCAACGTCCTGACTTTC. The chain employs TRBV25-1 and TRBJ2-6; no firm D call. V lost 1 base and J lost 0, with 10 bases in between. CDR3 size: 17 residues. The germline CDR1 and CDR2 sequences are MGHDK and SYGVNS.

This chain joins TRBV24-1 and TRBJ1-5; D not certain. Germline V gene sequence: CDR1 KGHDR, CDR2 SFDVKD. Trimming removed 3 bases at V and 13 bases at J, with 21 bases between. CDR3 size: 15 residues. CDR3 protein: CATSDPAGGFSEQHF. The CDR3 DNA follows: TGTGCCACCAGTGATCCGGCGGGAGGCTTCAGTGAGCAGCATTTT.

On this clonotype itself: The junction shows a germline mismatch at one end, possibly a read error. The rearrangement uses TRBV2 and TRBJ1-2; D not certain. This CDR3 contains 15 residues. CDR1 and CDR2 (germline): SNHLY, FYNNEI. DNA of the CDR3: TGTGCCAGCAGCTTAGGGCAGAGTACTAACTATGGCCACACCTTC. It yields the protein CASSLGQSTNYGHTF.

V usage is TRBV29-1 and J usage is TRBJ2-5; the match to TRBD2 covers 14 bases. The germline CDR1 and CDR2 sequences are SQVTM and ANQGSEA. The CDR3 consists of 15 residues. The CDR3 here is CSLGTSGSVAETQYF. The CDR3, as DNA: TGCAGTCTAGGGACTAGCGGGAGTGTTGCGGAGACCCAGTACTTC.

V and J are TRBV6-5 and TRBJ1-2; no reliable D call. V was trimmed by 2 bases and J by 4 bases, leaving 11 bases between them. The CDR3 spans 14 residues. Germline CDR1 reads MNHEY; CDR2 reads SVGAGI. In DNA, the CDR3 is TGTGCCAGCAGTTACGGCGACCGACGCTATGGCTACACCTTC. Translated, it gives CASSYGDRRYGYTF.

The chain links TRBV11-2 to TRBJ2-5; TRBD2 agrees at 15 bases. This CDR3 region has 16 residues. V lost 5 bases, J lost 5 bases, and 6 bases stayed unmatched. Germline values: CDR1 SGHAT, CDR2 FQNNGV. The CDR3 DNA reads as TGTGCCAGCAGCATCGGGACTAGCGGGGGGATGGAGACCCAGTACTTC. Translated: CASSIGTSGGMETQYF.

To note about this clonotype: With a much larger clone just one base away, this may be a read error. The genes are TRBV24-1 and TRBJ2-5; a weak D match, TRBD1 (6 bases). From germline, CDR1 is KGHDR and CDR2 SFDVKD. Deletions cut 0 bases from V and 3 bases from J, with 16 bases between. This CDR3 has 17 amino acids. The DNA of the CDR3 is TGTGCCACCAGTGATTTGTGGACAACAGGGCGGAAAGAGACCCAGTACTTC. Its translation is CATSDLWTTGRKETQYF.

This clonotype was detected many times. The junction does not match germline at one end; this may be a read error. This rearrangement joins TRBV24-1 to TRBJ1-5; D call uncertain. The CDR3 is 14 residues long. Germline V gives CDR1 KGHDR, CDR2 SFDVKD. The CDR3 nucleotides read TGTGCCAGCAGTGAAGATACGGGCAATCAGCCCCAGCATTTT. It codes for CASSEDTGNQPQHF.

V is TRBV6-5 and J is TRBJ2-2; TRBD2 matches at 16 bases. V lost 2 bases, J lost 0 bases, and 12 bases stayed unmatched. Germline CDR1 and CDR2: MNHEY and SVGAGI. The CDR3 consists of 22 residues. The CDR3: CASSYPPATGLAGGPNTGELFF. The CDR3 DNA follows: TGTGCCAGCAGTTACCCACCGGCCACGGGACTAGCGGGAGGGCCGAACACCGGGGAGCTGTTTTTT.

Turning to this clonotype: The junction differs from germline at one of its ends, possibly a read error. The CDR3 DNA is TGCGCCAGCAGCCAAGAAATTCGTTCACCCCTCCACTTT. Protein product: CASSQEIRSPLHF. The rearrangement uses TRBV7-9 and TRBJ1-6; no firm D call. CDR3 length: 13 residues. Germline CDR1 SEHNR, CDR2 FQNEAQ (reference sequence).

Concerning this clonotype itself: An end of the junction does not agree with germline; a read error may underlie this. The chain combines TRBV11-2 with TRBJ2-5; D not certain. The CDR3 runs 14 residues. Germline-derived CDR1 and CDR2 are SGHAT and FQNNGV. The CDR3 spells CASSLVGSQEAQYF. The CDR3 bases are TGTGCCAGCAGCTTAGTGGGCAGCCAAGAGGCCCAGTACTTC.

The chain has TRBV25-1 and TRBJ2-2; D may be TRBD2 (5 bases). CDR3 length: 11 residues. Germline-derived CDR1 and CDR2 are MGHDK and SYGVNS. CDR3 loop: CAREGTGELFF. In DNA form, the CDR3 reads TGTGCTAGAGAGGGCACCGGGGAGCTGTTTTTT.

The J gene is TRBJ2-7, the V gene TRBV2; D is tentatively TRBD1 or TRBD2 (6 bases each). Germline V gene sequence: CDR1 SNHLY, CDR2 FYNNEI. Trimming removed 5 bases at V and 3 bases at J, with 17 bases between. CDR3 size: 15 residues. CDR3 nucleotides: TGTGCCAGCAGTTACGTCGGGGGCGCTAACTACGAGCAGTACTTC. This sequence encodes CASSYVGGANYEQYF.

The chain couples TRBV15 to TRBJ1-6; D ambiguous. Trimming shortened V by 7 bases and J by 8 bases, and 12 bases separated the two germline ends. The CDR3 totals 13 residues. Germline values: CDR1 LNHNV, CDR2 YYDKDF (reference sequence). This chain's CDR3 is CATTRRTDSPLHF. CDR3 in DNA: TGTGCCACCACACGAAGAACAGATTCACCCCTCCACTTT.

The chain joins TRBV7-3 to TRBJ2-5, with 12 positions matching TRBD2. The CDR3 covers 16 residues. Germline assignment: CDR1 SGHTA and CDR2 FQGTGA. Losses at the gene ends were 6 bases for V and 0 bases for J; bases not matched to a gene: 5. In nucleotides, the CDR3 is TGTGCCAGCAGAACGCGGACTAGCGGGAACCAAGAGACCCAGTACTTC. This sequence encodes CASRTRTSGNQETQYF. The full variable domain, its missing parts supplied by reference TRBV7-3 and TRBJ2-5, is GAGVSQTPSNKVTEKGKYVELRCDPISGHTALYWYRQSLGQGPEFLIYFQGTGAADDSGLPNDRFFAVRPEGSVSTLKIQRTERGDSAVYLCASRTRTSGNQETQYFGPGTRLLVL.

V is TRBV25-1 and J is TRBJ1-1; unclear D gene. The CDR3 is 14 residues long. Per the germline V gene, CDR1 is MGHDK and CDR2 is SYGVNS. Trimming cost V 3 bases and J 3 bases, with 11 bases left between them. CDR3 coding DNA: TGTGCCAGCAGTGACTTCGGTTCTTACACTGAAGCTTTCTTT. Its translation is CASSDFGSYTEAFF.

As to this clonotype: One end of the junction is discordant with germline, which a read error may explain. This chain connects TRBV7-7 to TRBJ2-2; 15 positions match TRBD2. The CDR3 extends over 19 amino acids. Germline V gene lookup returns CDR1 SSHAT and CDR2 FNYEAQ (reference sequence). CDR3 coding DNA: TGTGCTAGCAGCCCCATCGGACTAGCGGGGGGGCATGACACCGGGGAGCTGTTTTTT. Amino acid sequence: CASSPIGLAGGHDTGELFF.

CDR3 sequence (DNA): TGTGCCAGTTACGCGGGACAGGGATACGAGCAGTACTTC. It yields the protein CASYAGQGYEQYF. The V call is TRBV25-1, the J call TRBJ2-7, with 9 bases that match TRBD1. CDR1 and CDR2 from the germline V gene are MGHDK and SYGVNS. After removal of 9 bases from V and 4 bases from J, the junction contained 7 bases not matched to a gene. There are 13 residues in the CDR3.

The chain combines TRBV7-2 with TRBJ1-6; 8 positions agree with TRBD1. The CDR3 is 15 amino acids. Germline lookup yields CDR1 SGHTA and CDR2 FQGNSA. The V gene end was trimmed by 1 base and the J gene end by 7 bases; junction bases not matched to a gene: 3. As DNA, the CDR3 is TGTGCCAGCAGCTTAGGTGGACAGGGCAATTCACCCCTCCACTTT. Translating gives CASSLGGQGNSPLHF.

On this clonotype: With a much larger clone just one base away, this may be a read error. The chain joins TRBV2 to TRBJ2-7; D is unresolved. Germline V lookup: CDR1 SNHLY, CDR2 FYNNEI. CDR3 length: 13 residues. Trimming removed 3 bases at V and 2 bases at J, with 8 bases between. CDR3 in DNA: TGTGCCAGCAGTGATGAGGTCGCCTACGAGCAGTACTTC. Protein: CASSDEVAYEQYF.

The chain employs TRBV19 and TRBJ1-2; 8 positions agree with TRBD1. CDR1 is LNHDA, CDR2 SQIVND, per germline (reference sequence). Trimming removed 5 bases from V and 9 bases from J; junction bases left unmatched: 11. This CDR3 has 14 amino acids. The CDR3 protein is CASSFGQGPGRYTF. DNA of the CDR3: TGTGCCAGTAGTTTTGGACAGGGCCCCGGTCGCTACACCTTC.

This clonotype was counted a single time. The J gene is TRBJ1-6, the V gene TRBV29-1, with TRBD1 identical over 8 bases. This CDR3 contains 13 residues. Losses at the gene ends were 4 bases for V and 10 bases for J; bases not matched to a gene: 6. Germline V gives CDR1 SQVTM, CDR2 ANQGSEA. The CDR3 sequence: CSVGGQGKSPLHF. CDR3 DNA: TGCAGCGTTGGCGGACAGGGCAAATCACCCCTCCACTTT. The variable domain in full, with the rest retrieved from reference TRBV29-1 and TRBJ1-6, is SAVISQKPSRDICQRGTSLTIQCQVDSQVTMMFWYRQQPGQSLTLIATANQGSEATYESGFVIDKFPISRPNLTFSTLTVSNMSPEDSSIYLCSVGGQGKSPLHFGNGTRLTVT.

Concerning this clonotype: At one boundary the junction diverges from the germline segment, which might be a read error. V is TRBV5-4 and J is TRBJ2-7; D is possibly TRBD2 (5 bases). This CDR3 has 11 amino acids. CDR1 is SGHNT, CDR2 YYREEE, per germline (reference sequence). The CDR3 DNA reads as TGTGCCAGCAGCTCGCAGTGGGAGCTGTACTTC. Translated: CASSSQWELYF.